The rows below give T cell receptor beta chains drawn from one sample of a study of blood T cell repertoires in COVID-19. The repertoire was sequenced with immunoSEQ multiplex PCR; TCRdb's copy has only in-frame clones and lacks some. Found here are about 230,000 clones, roughly 83% of them singletons; the top ten hold around 25%. The sample was peripheral blood. The receptor set was obtained from a man in his forties with acute or convalescent COVID-19. Both conserved end residues are part of each CDR3. Each record gives: CDR3 protein, CDR3 DNA, CDR3 length, D gene, V gene, J gene, clone size. The D gene is left open where the match is weak. Rows give clone size only sometimes, using once, few, many, or a class for an expanded clone.

CDR3 protein: CSVLFFGQGGTEAFF; CDR3 DNA: TGCAGCGTTCTATTCTTCGGACAGGGGGGAACTGAAGCTTTCTTT; CDR3 length: 15; D gene: TRBD1; V gene: TRBV29-1; J gene: TRBJ1-1; clone size: once
CDR3 protein: CASSPRVDQPQHF; CDR3 DNA: TGTGCCAGCAGTCCACGGGTAGATCAGCCCCAGCATTTT; CDR3 length: 13; D gene: NA; V gene: TRBV6-5; J gene: TRBJ1-5; clone size: NA
CDR3 protein: CASSPKTGTSGSETQYF; CDR3 DNA: TGTGCCAGCAGCCCAAAAACCGGGACTAGCGGTTCGGAGACCCAGTACTTC; CDR3 length: 17; D gene: TRBD2; V gene: TRBV11-2; J gene: TRBJ2-5; clone size: NA
CDR3 protein: CASTPRGDQPQHF; CDR3 DNA: TGTGCCAGCACCCCTCGCGGCGATCAGCCCCAGCATTTT; CDR3 length: 13; D gene: NA; V gene: TRBV6-5; J gene: TRBJ1-5; clone size: NA
CDR3 protein: CASYSPGQGNEQFF; CDR3 DNA: TGTGCCAGCTATTCTCCGGGACAGGGCAATGAGCAGTTCTTC; CDR3 length: 14; D gene: TRBD1; V gene: TRBV2; J gene: TRBJ2-1; clone size: NA
CDR3 protein: CASSTGQLDGYTF; CDR3 DNA: TGTGCCAGCAGCACCGGACAGCTGGATGGCTACACCTTC; CDR3 length: 13; D gene: NA; V gene: TRBV7-2; J gene: TRBJ1-2; clone size: NA
CDR3 protein: CASSFWPEAFF; CDR3 DNA: TGTGCCAGCAGCTTTTGGCCGGAGGCTTTCTTT; CDR3 length: 11; D gene: NA; V gene: TRBV7-9; J gene: TRBJ1-1; clone size: NA
CDR3 protein: CASSSSPATGGPGELFF; CDR3 DNA: TGTGCCAGCAGCTCCTCCCCGGCGACAGGGGGCCCCGGGGAGCTGTTTTTT; CDR3 length: 17; D gene: TRBD1; V gene: TRBV7-2; J gene: TRBJ2-2; clone size: NA
CDR3 protein: CASSPPWTASEQYF; CDR3 DNA: TGTGCCAGCAGCCCCCCCTGGACAGCCTCCGAGCAGTACTTC; CDR3 length: 14; D gene: NA; V gene: TRBV3-1/TRBV3-2; J gene: TRBJ2-7; clone size: few
CDR3 protein: CASSQYRDSYEQYF; CDR3 DNA: TGCGCCAGCAGCCAATACCGGGACAGCTACGAGCAGTACTTC; CDR3 length: 14; D gene: TRBD1; V gene: TRBV4-3; J gene: TRBJ2-7; clone size: NA
CDR3 protein: CASRQGVAGNTDTQYF; CDR3 DNA: TGTGCCAGCAGGCAAGGTGTAGCGGGGAACACAGATACGCAGTATTTT; CDR3 length: 16; D gene: TRBD2; V gene: TRBV2; J gene: TRBJ2-3; clone size: NA
CDR3 protein: CASTPRQTQTGELFF; CDR3 DNA: TGCGCCAGCACCCCCCGACAGACCCAAACCGGGGAGCTGTTTTTT; CDR3 length: 15; D gene: NA; V gene: TRBV5-1; J gene: TRBJ2-2; clone size: NA
CDR3 protein: CASSLDREGQPQHF; CDR3 DNA: TGTGCCAGCAGTCTGGACAGGGAGGGTCAGCCCCAGCATTTT; CDR3 length: 14; D gene: TRBD1; V gene: TRBV2; J gene: TRBJ1-5; clone size: NA
CDR3 protein: CASRTSGDRLNPLHF; CDR3 DNA: TGTGCCAGTAGGACCTCGGGAGACCGCCTAAATCCCCTCCACTTT; CDR3 length: 15; D gene: NA; V gene: TRBV19; J gene: TRBJ1-6; clone size: NA
CDR3 protein: CASSGGISTDTQYF; CDR3 DNA: TGTGCCAGCTCCGGGGGGATTAGCACAGATACGCAGTATTTT; CDR3 length: 14; D gene: TRBD2; V gene: TRBV25-1; J gene: TRBJ2-3; clone size: NA
CDR3 protein: CASSPSSGNTEAFF; CDR3 DNA: TGTGCCAGCTCACCTAGTAGCGGTAACACTGAAGCTTTCTTT; CDR3 length: 14; D gene: NA; V gene: TRBV18; J gene: TRBJ1-1; clone size: NA
CDR3 protein: CSAKQSTVNTEAFF; CDR3 DNA: TGCAGCGCCAAACAATCGACAGTGAACACTGAAGCTTTCTTT; CDR3 length: 14; D gene: NA; V gene: TRBV29-1; J gene: TRBJ1-1; clone size: NA
CDR3 protein: CASSDPGGASVTGELFF; CDR3 DNA: TGTGCCAGCAGCGACCCCGGAGGGGCGTCGGTCACCGGGGAGCTGTTTTTT; CDR3 length: 17; D gene: NA; V gene: TRBV7-6; J gene: TRBJ2-2; clone size: NA
CDR3 protein: CASSDSGGREFSEQFF; CDR3 DNA: TGTGCCAGCAGTGACTCTGGAGGGAGGGAGTTCAGTGAGCAGTTCTTC; CDR3 length: 16; D gene: TRBD2; V gene: TRBV6-4; J gene: TRBJ2-1; clone size: many
CDR3 protein: CASSPTSGDTQYF; CDR3 DNA: TGTGCCAGCAGCCCGACTAGCGGGGACACGCAGTATTTT; CDR3 length: 13; D gene: TRBD2; V gene: TRBV25-1; J gene: TRBJ2-3; clone size: few
CDR3 protein: CASSLSGDYDGYTF; CDR3 DNA: TGCGCCAGCAGCTTGTCAGGGGATTATGATGGCTACACCTTC; CDR3 length: 14; D gene: NA; V gene: TRBV5-1; J gene: TRBJ1-2; clone size: NA
CDR3 protein: CASSPATSNSPLHF; CDR3 DNA: TGTGCCAGCTCACCAGCGACAAGTAATTCACCCCTCCACTTT; CDR3 length: 14; D gene: NA; V gene: TRBV18; J gene: TRBJ1-6; clone size: NA
CDR3 protein: CASSFTYGYTF; CDR3 DNA: TGTGCCAGCAGCTTCACTTACGGCTACACCTTC; CDR3 length: 11; D gene: NA; V gene: TRBV5-6; J gene: TRBJ1-2; clone size: NA
CDR3 protein: CASSYEDRANYGYTF; CDR3 DNA: TGTGCCAGCAGTTACGAGGACAGGGCCAACTATGGCTACACCTTC; CDR3 length: 15; D gene: TRBD1; V gene: TRBV6-2/TRBV6-3; J gene: TRBJ1-2; clone size: NA
CDR3 protein: CASSQEIASSGSGFDEQFF; CDR3 DNA: TGCGCCAGCAGCCAAGAAATTGCGTCGAGCGGGAGTGGTTTCGATGAGCAGTTCTTC; CDR3 length: 19; D gene: TRBD2; V gene: TRBV4-1; J gene: TRBJ2-1; clone size: NA
CDR3 protein: CASSAPGQNTEAFF; CDR3 DNA: TGTGCCAGCTCAGCACCGGGACAGAACACTGAAGCTTTCTTT; CDR3 length: 14; D gene: NA; V gene: TRBV18; J gene: TRBJ1-1; clone size: NA
CDR3 protein: CASSFREVTEAFF; CDR3 DNA: TGTGCCAGCAGTTTCAGAGAGGTCACTGAAGCTTTCTTT; CDR3 length: 13; D gene: NA; V gene: TRBV12-3/TRBV12-4; J gene: TRBJ1-1; clone size: few
CDR3 protein: CASSQGTGVDEKLFF; CDR3 DNA: TGCGCCAGCAGCCAAGGGACAGGGGTTGATGAAAAACTGTTTTTT; CDR3 length: 15; D gene: TRBD1; V gene: TRBV4-1; J gene: TRBJ1-4; clone size: few
CDR3 protein: CSAPGLAGYNEQFF; CDR3 DNA: TGCAGCGCTCCGGGACTAGCGGGGTACAATGAGCAGTTCTTC; CDR3 length: 14; D gene: TRBD2; V gene: TRBV29-1; J gene: TRBJ2-1; clone size: NA
CDR3 protein: CASSQPTQGGYEQYF; CDR3 DNA: TGCGCCAGCAGCCAACCTACTCAAGGCGGCTACGAGCAGTACTTC; CDR3 length: 15; D gene: NA; V gene: TRBV4-1; J gene: TRBJ2-7; clone size: NA